These 9 T cell receptor beta chains share one sample of origin, sequenced in a study of lymphopenia after photon versus proton radiotherapy. TCRdb's copy holds only in-frame clones and misses some; the assay was immunoSEQ multiplex PCR. The sample has around 35,000 clones; about 85% are singletons. The sequences come from peripheral blood, collected from a patient treated with photon-based radiotherapy. The receptors shown here come from a man aged 50 to 60 with gastric cancer.

The chain is built from TRBV5-1 and TRBJ1-1, with TRBD1 identical over 8 bases. Germline V gives CDR1 SGHRS, CDR2 YFSETQ. V gave up 6 bases and J gave up 0 bases; unmatched junction bases: 7. The CDR3 is 15 residues long. CDR3 DNA sequence: TGCGCCAGCAACCGGGACAGGACGATGAACACTGAAGCTTTCTTT. It translates to CASNRDRTMNTEAFF.

The chain joins TRBV29-1 to TRBJ2-1, with TRBD1 matching over 7 bases. The V segment lost 3 bases and the J segment 0 bases; nucleotides outside the gene matches: 2. The CDR3 spans 14 residues. Germline CDR1 and CDR2: SQVTM and ANQGSEA. CDR3 nucleotides: TGCAGCGTTGAGGGGACAGACTCCTACAATGAGCAGTTCTTC. Encoded protein: CSVEGTDSYNEQFF.

The chain recombines TRBV27 with TRBJ2-7, with 10 bases identical to TRBD2. In germline, CDR1 is MNHEY, CDR2 SMNVEV (reference sequence). This CDR3 is built from 13 residues. The trim removed 5 bases at V and 3 bases at J, leaving 1 base unmatched. The chain's CDR3 is CASSPSGSYEQYF. CDR3 DNA: TGTGCCAGCAGTCCTAGCGGGAGCTACGAGCAGTACTTC.

This rearrangement joins TRBV29-1 to TRBJ2-5; maybe TRBD2 (5 bases). This CDR3 is built from 12 residues. V shed 7 bases and J shed 7 bases, with 16 bases lying between them. The germline V gene encodes CDR1 SQVTM and CDR2 ANQGSEA. The CDR3 here is CSAMDRGMTQYF. The CDR3 DNA follows: TGCAGCGCCATGGACCGGGGAATGACCCAGTACTTC.

The chain is built from TRBV14 and TRBJ1-1; TRBD1 matches 10 bases. V was pared by 4 bases and J by 5 bases, with 7 bases of the junction left unmatched. Germline V lookup: CDR1 SGHDN, CDR2 FVKESK. The CDR3 spans 15 residues. In DNA form, the CDR3 reads TGTGCCAGCAGCCGGGACAGGGGTTTTCGGACTGAAGCTTTCTTT. This gives the protein CASSRDRGFRTEAFF.

The V gene is TRBV7-2, the J gene TRBJ2-5, with D possibly being TRBD1 (6 bases). Germline loops: CDR1 SGHTA, CDR2 FQGNSA. Between the trimmed V and J ends, which lost 4 bases and 2 bases, there was a span of 8 bases. CDR3 length equals 13 residues. The CDR3 here is CASSSDRQETQYF. The CDR3 DNA sequence: TGTGCCAGCAGCTCGGACAGACAAGAGACCCAGTACTTC.

The chain has TRBV19 and TRBJ1-5; possible D gene TRBD1, 6 bases. Germline V gives CDR1 LNHDA, CDR2 SQIVND (reference sequence). V lost 5 bases and J lost 4, with 9 bases in between. This CDR3 contains 13 residues. DNA of the CDR3: TGTGCCAGTAGTGTGACAGGAAATCAGCCCCAGCATTTT. Translation gives CASSVTGNQPQHF.

The V and J genes are TRBV28 and TRBJ1-4; the D gene is possibly TRBD1 (6 bases). V lost 2 bases, J lost 8 bases, and 9 bases lay in between. The CDR3 spans 13 residues. CDR1 and CDR2 from the germline V gene are MDHEN and SYDVKM. CDR3 sequence (DNA): TGTGCCAGCAGTTTACTTCAGGGGGAAAAACTGTTTTTT. It is translated as CASSLLQGEKLFF.

This sequence joins TRBV5-1 and TRBJ1-1, with D possibly matching TRBD1 (6 bases). This CDR3 comprises 13 residues. Germline CDR1 is SGHRS and CDR2 is YFSETQ. V was shortened by 3 bases and J by 8 bases, with 14 bases between the two germline ends. DNA of the CDR3: TGCGCCAGCAGCTCCCCCCCCCAGGGGGAAGCTTTCTTT. Translated, it gives CASSSPPQGEAFF.